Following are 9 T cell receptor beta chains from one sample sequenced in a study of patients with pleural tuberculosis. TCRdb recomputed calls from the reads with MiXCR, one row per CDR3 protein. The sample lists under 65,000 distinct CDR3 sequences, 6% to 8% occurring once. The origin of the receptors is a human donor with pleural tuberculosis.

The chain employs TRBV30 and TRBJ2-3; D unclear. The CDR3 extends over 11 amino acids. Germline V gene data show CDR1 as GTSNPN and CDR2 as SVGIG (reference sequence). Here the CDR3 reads CVWANTDTQYF. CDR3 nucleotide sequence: TGTGTGTGGGCTAACACAGATACGCAGTATTTT.

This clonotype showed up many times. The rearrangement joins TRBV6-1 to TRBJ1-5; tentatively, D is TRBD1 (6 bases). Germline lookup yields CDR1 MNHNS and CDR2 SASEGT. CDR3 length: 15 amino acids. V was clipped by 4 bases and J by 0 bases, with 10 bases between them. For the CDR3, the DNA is TGTGCCAGCAGTGCGACAGGCATTAGCAATCAGCCCCAGCATTTT. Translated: CASSATGISNQPQHF.

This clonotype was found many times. CDR3 sequence reads: CATIDSSSYNEQFF. CDR3 DNA: TGTGCCACCATAGACTCTAGCTCCTACAATGAGCAGTTCTTC. The chain has TRBV15 and TRBJ2-1; D not resolved. Trimming cost V 7 bases and J 0 bases, with 10 bases left between them. The germline V gene encodes CDR1 LNHNV and CDR2 YYDKDF (reference sequence). This CDR3 spans 14 amino acids.

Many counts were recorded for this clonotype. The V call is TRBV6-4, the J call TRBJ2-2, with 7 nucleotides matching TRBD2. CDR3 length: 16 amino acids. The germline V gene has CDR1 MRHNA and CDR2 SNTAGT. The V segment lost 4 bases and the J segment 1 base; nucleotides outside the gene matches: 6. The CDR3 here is CASSGLAGLNTGELFF. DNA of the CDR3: TGTGCCAGCAGTGGCTTAGCGGGCTTGAACACCGGGGAGCTGTTTTTT.

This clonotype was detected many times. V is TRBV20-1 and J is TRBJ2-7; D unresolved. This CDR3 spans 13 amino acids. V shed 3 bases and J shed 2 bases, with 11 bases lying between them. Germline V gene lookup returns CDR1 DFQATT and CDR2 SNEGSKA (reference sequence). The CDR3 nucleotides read TGCAGTGCTAGTGGGTCGGGCCCCTACGAGCAGTACGTC. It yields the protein CSASGSGPYEQYV.

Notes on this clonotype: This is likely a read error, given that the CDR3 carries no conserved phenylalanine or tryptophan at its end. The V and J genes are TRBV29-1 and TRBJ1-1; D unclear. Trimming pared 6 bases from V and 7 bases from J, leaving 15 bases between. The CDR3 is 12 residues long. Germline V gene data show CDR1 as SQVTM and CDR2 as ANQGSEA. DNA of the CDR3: TGCAGCGTCGAGCGGGAAGACGGTGAAGCTTTCCTT. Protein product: CSVEREDGEAFL.

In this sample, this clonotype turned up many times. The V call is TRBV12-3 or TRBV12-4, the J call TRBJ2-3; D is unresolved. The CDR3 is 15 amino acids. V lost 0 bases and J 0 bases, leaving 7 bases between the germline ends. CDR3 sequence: CASSLAIDSTDTQYF. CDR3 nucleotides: TGTGCCAGCAGTTTAGCGATCGATAGCACAGATACGCAGTATTTT.

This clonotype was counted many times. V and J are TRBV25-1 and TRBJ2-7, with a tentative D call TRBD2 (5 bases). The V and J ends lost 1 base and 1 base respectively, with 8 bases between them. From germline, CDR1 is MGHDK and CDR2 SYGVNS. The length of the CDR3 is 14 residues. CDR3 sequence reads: CASSESGKSYEQYF. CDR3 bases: TGTGCCAGCAGTGAATCGGGAAAATCCTACGAGCAGTACTTC.

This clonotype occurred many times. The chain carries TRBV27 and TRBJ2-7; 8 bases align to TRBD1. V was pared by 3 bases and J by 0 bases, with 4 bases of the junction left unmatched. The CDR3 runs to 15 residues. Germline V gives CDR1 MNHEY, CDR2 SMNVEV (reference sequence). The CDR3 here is CASSLPGQASYEQYV. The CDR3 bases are TGTGCCAGCAGTTTGCCGGGACAGGCCTCCTACGAGCAGTACGTC.